This T cell receptor beta chain was captured by sequencing in a study of cytomegalovirus exposure and HLA in healthy donors. Whole-study results and caveats: One later analysis, an examination of the roughly 130 validation repertoires, found that first-cohort TCR clusters tended to co-occur in them. As was reported, the classifier diagnosed cytomegalovirus status with high specificity and sensitivity.

As regards this clone: The antigen is undetermined.

CDR3 size: 15 residues. V shed 3 bases and J shed 2 bases, with 11 bases lying between them. CDR1 MDHEN and CDR2 SYDVKM come from the germline V gene. The donors were in the roughly 110-subject validation cohort; that cohort was separate from the approximately 670-subject first cohort. Using immunoSEQ multiplex PCR, the repertoire was profiled, and TCRdb retains in-frame clones only, with some absent. The data show around 350,000 clones, roughly 88% seen once. The chain couples TRBV28 to TRBJ1-3; D not resolved. The clonotype comes from a woman younger than 35 in good health and CMV-seronegative. Sequencing was performed on PBMCs. CDR3 sequence (DNA): TGTGCCAGCAGTTTCAACGGGAGCCCTGGAAACACCATATATTTT. This translates into CASSFNGSPGNTIYF.